This T cell receptor (beta chain) was found in a study of T cells in Graves' hyperthyroidism and ophthalmopathy. CDR3 size: 15 residues. Germline-derived CDR1 and CDR2 are SGHRS and YFSETQ. J lost 5 bases, V lost 4 bases, and 5 bases had no gene match. It was RNA transcripts that yielded the amplified TCR beta CDR3 regions. RT-PCR in the first round (using the HTBI primer set) targeted the TCR CDR3. TCRdb independently ran MiXCR on the multiplex PCR reads; one entry per CDR3 protein. The table shows around 300,000 distinct CDR3 sequences, with 20% to 25% occurring only once. General observations from the study: Blood also held most thyroid clonotypes expanded beyond 0.001.

Subjects with ophthalmopathy showed a Clinical Activity Score no lower than 3, a NOSPECS grade no lower than 4, and a duration shorter than 3 months. The diagnoses drew upon clinical symptoms, serum thyroxine and TRAb, thyroid ultrasound and orbital computed tomography. With respect to this clonotype: As yet, its antigen is unknown.

The rearrangement uses TRBV5-1 and TRBJ2-2, with TRBD2 identical over 10 bases. The sequence was collected from a man in his thirties or forties with Graves' ophthalmopathy. The sequenced material came from blood. This CDR3 reads CASSEREGRTGELFF. CDR3 nucleotides: TGCGCCAGCAGCGAGCGGGAGGGCCGTACCGGGGAGCTGTTTTTT.